This T cell receptor (beta chain) comes out of a study of lymphopenia after photon versus proton radiotherapy. This table comes from immunoSEQ multiplex PCR, and its TCRdb copy is limited to in-frame clones, with some not included. Of more than 25,000 clones detected, around nine tenths appear once; the ten largest clones hold roughly 48%. The receptor's source is a woman aged 55-70 years with cholangiocarcinoma. Some clones in this sample may be carry-over from other donors' samples. Sequences were derived from peripheral blood, sampled from a patient treated with proton-based radiotherapy.

The CDR3 here is CASSLPGKIIYGYTF. The CDR3, as DNA: TGTGCCAGCAGCTTGCCAGGGAAGATCATCTATGGCTACACCTTC. V gene TRBV5-4 combines with J gene TRBJ1-2, with a tentative D call TRBD1 (5 bases). The V gene lost 1 base and the J gene lost 4 bases, with 14 bases spanning the gap. CDR3 length: 15 residues. CDR1 is SGHNT and CDR2 is YYREEE in the germline V gene (reference sequence).